The 13 T cell receptor beta chains given below trace back to one sample, sequenced in a study of blood T cell repertoires in COVID-19. Assay used: immunoSEQ multiplex PCR; TCRdb lists only in-frame clones, some missing. The sample carries around 300,000 clones, roughly nine tenths recorded once. Sequenced: PBMCs or T cells enriched from blood (not recorded which). These receptors were taken from a woman aged 30 to 39 who had recovered from COVID-19.

The V and J genes are TRBV5-5 and TRBJ2-4; 7 bases line up with TRBD2. CDR3 length equals 17 residues. Per the germline V gene, CDR1 is SGHKS and CDR2 is YYEKEE (reference sequence). J lost 0 bases, V lost 4 bases, and 10 bases had no gene match. CDR3 nucleotide sequence: TGTGCCAGCAGCGCACCACGGGGGGAAAAAGCCAAAAACATTCAGTACTTC. As protein: CASSAPRGEKAKNIQYF.

The chain has TRBV30 and TRBJ1-1; D gene uncertain. From germline, CDR1 is GTSNPN and CDR2 SVGIG (reference sequence). The V end was cut by 8 bases, the J end by 5 bases, with 21 bases between. CDR3 size: 14 residues. Here the CDR3 reads CAGQDITRRTEAFF. The CDR3 DNA follows: TGTGCCGGGCAAGACATCACCCGAAGGACTGAAGCTTTCTTT.

This clone was picked up a small number of times. V usage is TRBV10-3 and J usage is TRBJ1-1; D ambiguous. This CDR3 contains 16 residues. In germline, CDR1 is ENHRY, CDR2 SYGVKD. The V end lost 0 bases, the J end lost 2 bases, and 13 bases lay between the germline ends. The CDR3 DNA reads TGTGCCATCAGTGAGTCGATCGGTACAGTTAACACTGAAGCTTTCTTT. This translates into CAISESIGTVNTEAFF.

This chain joins TRBV5-6 and TRBJ1-2; 9 nucleotides align to TRBD1. V trimming: 0 bases; J trimming: 8 bases; junction bases outside the gene matches: 5. There are 14 residues in the CDR3. Germline CDR1 and CDR2: SGHDT and YYEEEE. CDR3: CASSLEGGQGGYTF. As DNA, the CDR3 is TGTGCCAGCAGCTTGGAAGGGGGACAGGGCGGCTACACCTTC.

This clone was seen a handful of times. The chain links TRBV13 to TRBJ1-1; TRBD1 might be the D (5 bases). CDR3 length: 14 residues. V was clipped by 3 bases and J by 4 bases, with 12 bases between them. The germline CDR1 and CDR2 sequences are PRHDT and FYEKMQ (reference sequence). This chain's CDR3 is CASSLQGGGTEAFF. CDR3 coding DNA: TGTGCCAGCAGCTTGCAGGGTGGTGGCACTGAAGCTTTCTTT.

The chain combines TRBV5-4 with TRBJ2-3; 10 bases line up with TRBD2. Germline CDR1 SGHNT, CDR2 YYREEE (reference sequence). This CDR3 comprises 16 residues. V dropped 4 bases and J dropped 5; count of bases not matched to a gene: 10. The CDR3 sequence is CASSRPGLAGEDTQYF. The CDR3 nucleotides are TGTGCCAGCAGCCGACCAGGGCTAGCGGGAGAAGATACGCAGTATTTT.

The chain uses TRBV3-1 (or the pseudogene TRBV3-2) and TRBJ1-2, with D possibly matching TRBD1 (5 bases). Germline CDR1 reads LGHDT; CDR2 reads YNNKEL (reference sequence). The CDR3 extends over 12 amino acids. The germline V and J ends were trimmed by 0 bases and 14 bases, with 13 bases remaining between them. This CDR3 reads CASSQESQVRTF. In DNA, the CDR3 is TGTGCCAGCAGCCAAGAATCACAGGTCCGAACCTTC.

The rearrangement links TRBV6-4 to TRBJ1-4, with 7 bases fitting TRBD1. With 0 bases clipped from V and 8 bases from J, the junction kept 6 bases outside the gene matches. CDR1 and CDR2 from the germline V gene are MRHNA and SNTAGT. This CDR3 comprises 15 residues. The CDR3 bases are TGTGCCAGCAGTGACTCAGGGGGGACAGCGGAAAAACTGTTTTTT. Translation gives CASSDSGGTAEKLFF.

V gene TRBV20-1 combines with J gene TRBJ2-1; TRBD1 matches at 10 bases. The CDR3 runs to 16 residues. V shed 3 bases and J 4 bases; nucleotides not matched to a gene: 9. CDR1 and CDR2 from the germline V gene are DFQATT and SNEGSKA (reference sequence). CDR3 loop: CSASGETGGPYNEQFF. CDR3 sequence (DNA): TGCAGTGCTAGTGGCGAGACAGGGGGCCCATACAATGAGCAGTTCTTC.

The CDR3: CASSPRGPDSNQPQHF. The CDR3 coding sequence is TGTGCCAGTAGTCCGAGGGGGCCCGATAGCAATCAGCCCCAGCATTTT. This sequence joins TRBV19 and TRBJ1-5, with TRBD1 matching over 7 bases. The CDR3 is 16 residues long. CDR1 and CDR2 (germline): LNHDA, SQIVND (reference sequence). J gave up 0 bases and V 5 bases, and 7 bases lay outside the gene matches.

The chain employs TRBV6-1 and TRBJ2-1; D is perhaps TRBD2 (5 bases). The CDR3 sequence is 15 residues long. CDR1 and CDR2 (germline): MNHNS, SASEGT. V was cut by 1 base and J by 3 bases, with 10 bases left in between. The CDR3 nucleotides are TGTGCCAGCAGTGAAGGAGGAGGACGCTACAATGAGCAGTTCTTC. This gives the protein CASSEGGGRYNEQFF.

In DNA form, the CDR3 reads TGTGCCAGCAGTAGCGGGAGAAACACCTACAATGAGCAGTTCTTC. Translating gives CASSSGRNTYNEQFF. V gene TRBV6-5 combines with J gene TRBJ2-1; 8 nucleotides line up with TRBD2. CDR1 MNHEY and CDR2 SVGAGI come from the germline V gene. The CDR3 runs 15 residues. After removal of 5 bases from V and 2 bases from J, the junction contained 5 bases not matched to a gene.

The V gene is TRBV6-4, the J gene TRBJ2-1; 10 nucleotides match TRBD1. Germline CDR1 reads MRHNA; CDR2 reads SNTAGT. The V segment lost 0 bases and the J segment 4 bases; nucleotides outside the gene matches: 15. The CDR3 contains 20 residues. CDR3 loop: CASSDSVGQGRSSSYNEQFF. The CDR3 DNA sequence: TGTGCCAGCAGTGACTCGGTGGGACAGGGGAGAAGCTCGTCATACAATGAGCAGTTCTTC.